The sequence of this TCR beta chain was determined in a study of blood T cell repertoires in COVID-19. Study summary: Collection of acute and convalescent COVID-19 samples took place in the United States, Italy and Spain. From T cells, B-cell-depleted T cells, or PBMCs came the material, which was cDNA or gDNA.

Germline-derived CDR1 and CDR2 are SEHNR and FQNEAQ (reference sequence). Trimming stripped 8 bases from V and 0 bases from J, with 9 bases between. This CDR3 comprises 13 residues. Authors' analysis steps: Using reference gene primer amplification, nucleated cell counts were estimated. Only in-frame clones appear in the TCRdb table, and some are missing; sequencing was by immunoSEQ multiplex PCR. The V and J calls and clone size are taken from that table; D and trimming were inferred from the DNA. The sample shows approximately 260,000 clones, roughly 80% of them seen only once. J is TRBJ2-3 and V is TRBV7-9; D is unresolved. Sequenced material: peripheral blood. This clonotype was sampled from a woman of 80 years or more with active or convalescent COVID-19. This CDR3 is CASQAGSTDTQYF. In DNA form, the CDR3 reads TGTGCCAGCCAAGCAGGTAGCACAGATACGCAGTATTTT.